Reported below is one T cell receptor beta chain. The antigen remains unidentified. The CDR3 contains 13 residues. Germline values: CDR1 ENHRY, CDR2 SYGVKD. This sample is part of a study of T cells expressing NK-cell markers. Whole-study findings and limits: Dominant NKG2C+ clonotypes were found to form about 1.0-8% of CD8+ T cells in several donors. HCMV specificity of the expanded NKG2C+ T cell clones was not established.

TCRdb processed the 5' RACE reads again and assigns one entry to each CDR3 protein, with no DNA. This sample's table reports roughly 380,000 distinct CDR3 sequences. J is TRBJ1-4 and V is TRBV10-3. The sequenced material came from blood T cells: a sorted CD56 or NKG2C T cell subset, CD4+ or CD8+ T cells, or bulk PBMC T cells (not recorded which). This clonotype was obtained from a man aged 18-69 years in good health. CDR3 sequence: CAISQAANEKLFF.